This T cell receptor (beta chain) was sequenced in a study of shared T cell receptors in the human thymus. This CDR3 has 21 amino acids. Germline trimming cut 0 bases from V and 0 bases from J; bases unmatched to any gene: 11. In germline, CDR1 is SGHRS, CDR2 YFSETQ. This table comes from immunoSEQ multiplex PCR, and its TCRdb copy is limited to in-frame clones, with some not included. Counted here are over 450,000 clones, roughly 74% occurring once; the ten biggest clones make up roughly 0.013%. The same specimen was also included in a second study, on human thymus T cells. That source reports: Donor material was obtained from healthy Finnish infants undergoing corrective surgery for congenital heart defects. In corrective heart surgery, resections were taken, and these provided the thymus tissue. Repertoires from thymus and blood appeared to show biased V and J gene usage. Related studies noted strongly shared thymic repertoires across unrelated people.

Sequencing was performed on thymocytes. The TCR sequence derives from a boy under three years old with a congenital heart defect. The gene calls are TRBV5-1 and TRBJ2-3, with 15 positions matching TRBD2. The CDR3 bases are TGCGCCAGCAGCTTGGGAGTGTCGGGACTAGCGGGAGGATATAGCACAGATACGCAGTATTTT. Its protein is CASSLGVSGLAGGYSTDTQYF.